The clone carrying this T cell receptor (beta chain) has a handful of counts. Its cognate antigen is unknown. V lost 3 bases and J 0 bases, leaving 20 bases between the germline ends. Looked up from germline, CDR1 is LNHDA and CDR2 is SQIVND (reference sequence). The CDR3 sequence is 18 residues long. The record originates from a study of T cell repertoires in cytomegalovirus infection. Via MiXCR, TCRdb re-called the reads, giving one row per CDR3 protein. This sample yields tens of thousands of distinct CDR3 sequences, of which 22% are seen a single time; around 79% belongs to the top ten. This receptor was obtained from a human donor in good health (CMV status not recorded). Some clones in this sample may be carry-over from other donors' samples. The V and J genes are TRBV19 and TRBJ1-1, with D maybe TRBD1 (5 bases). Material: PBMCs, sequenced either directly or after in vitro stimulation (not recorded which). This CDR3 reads CASSIRHGGGRVNTEAFF. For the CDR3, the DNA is TGTGCCAGTAGTATTCGCCACGGGGGTGGCCGTGTGAACACTGAAGCTTTCTTT.